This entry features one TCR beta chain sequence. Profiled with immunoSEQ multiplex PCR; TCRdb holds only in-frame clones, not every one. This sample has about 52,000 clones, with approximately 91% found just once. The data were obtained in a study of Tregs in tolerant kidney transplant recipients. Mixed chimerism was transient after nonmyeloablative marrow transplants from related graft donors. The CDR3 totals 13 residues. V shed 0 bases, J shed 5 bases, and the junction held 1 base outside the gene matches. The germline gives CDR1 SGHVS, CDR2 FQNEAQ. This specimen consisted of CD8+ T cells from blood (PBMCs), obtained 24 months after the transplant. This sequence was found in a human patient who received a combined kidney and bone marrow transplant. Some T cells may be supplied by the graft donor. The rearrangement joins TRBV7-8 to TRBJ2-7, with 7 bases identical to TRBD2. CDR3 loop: CASSLALADEQYF. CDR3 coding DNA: TGTGCCAGCAGCTTAGCCCTAGCGGACGAGCAGTACTTC. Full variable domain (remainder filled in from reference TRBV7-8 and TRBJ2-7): GAGVSQSPRYKVAKRGQDVALRCDPISGHVSLFWYQQALGQGPEFLTYFQNEAQLDKSGLPSDRFFAERPEGSVSTLKIQRTQQEDSAVYLCASSLALADEQYFGPGTRLTVT.